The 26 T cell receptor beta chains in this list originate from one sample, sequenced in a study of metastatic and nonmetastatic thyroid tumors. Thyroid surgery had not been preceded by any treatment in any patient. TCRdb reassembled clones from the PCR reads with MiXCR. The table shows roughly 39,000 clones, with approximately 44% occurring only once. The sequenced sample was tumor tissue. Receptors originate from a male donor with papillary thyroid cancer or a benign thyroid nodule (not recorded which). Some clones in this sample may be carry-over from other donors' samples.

Here the CDR3 DNA reads TGTGCCAGCAGCCAGTCTACGGGGGGCGATGAAAAACTGTTTTTT. Its translation is CASSQSTGGDEKLFF. V usage is TRBV4-2 and J usage is TRBJ1-4; D may be TRBD1 (6 bases). The V and J ends lost 3 bases and 6 bases respectively, with 14 bases between them. The CDR3 totals 15 residues. Germline values: CDR1 LGHNA, CDR2 YNFKEQ.

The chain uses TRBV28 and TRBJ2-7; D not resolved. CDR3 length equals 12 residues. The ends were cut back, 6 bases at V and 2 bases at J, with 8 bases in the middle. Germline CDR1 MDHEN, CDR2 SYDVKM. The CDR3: CASSHTAYEQYF. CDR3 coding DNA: TGTGCCAGCAGCCACACAGCCTACGAGCAGTACTTC.

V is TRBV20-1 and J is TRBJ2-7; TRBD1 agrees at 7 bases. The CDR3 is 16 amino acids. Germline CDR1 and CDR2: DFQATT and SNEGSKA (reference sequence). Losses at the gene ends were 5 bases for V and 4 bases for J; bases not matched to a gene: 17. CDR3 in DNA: TGCAGTGCTCCGACGCGGGCAGGGGGTAACTTGTACGAGCAGTACTTC. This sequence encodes CSAPTRAGGNLYEQYF.

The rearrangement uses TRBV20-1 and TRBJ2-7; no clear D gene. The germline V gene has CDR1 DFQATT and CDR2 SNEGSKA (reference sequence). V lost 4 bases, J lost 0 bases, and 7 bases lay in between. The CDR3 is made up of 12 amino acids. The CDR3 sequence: CSAIADSYEQYF. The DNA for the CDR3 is TGCAGTGCTATTGCAGACTCCTACGAGCAGTACTTC.

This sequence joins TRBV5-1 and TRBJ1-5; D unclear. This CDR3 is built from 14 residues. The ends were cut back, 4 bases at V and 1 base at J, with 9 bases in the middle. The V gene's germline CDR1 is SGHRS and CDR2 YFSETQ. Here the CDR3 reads CASSEGLSNQPQHF. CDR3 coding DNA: TGCGCCAGCAGCGAGGGCCTGAGCAATCAGCCCCAGCATTTT.

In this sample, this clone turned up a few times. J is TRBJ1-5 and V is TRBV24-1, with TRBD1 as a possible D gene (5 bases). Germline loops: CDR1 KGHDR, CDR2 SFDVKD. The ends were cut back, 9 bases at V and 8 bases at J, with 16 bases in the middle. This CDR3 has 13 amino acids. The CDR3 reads CATSGPRREPQHF. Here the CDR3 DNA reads TGTGCCACCTCGGGACCCCGGCGGGAGCCCCAGCATTTT.

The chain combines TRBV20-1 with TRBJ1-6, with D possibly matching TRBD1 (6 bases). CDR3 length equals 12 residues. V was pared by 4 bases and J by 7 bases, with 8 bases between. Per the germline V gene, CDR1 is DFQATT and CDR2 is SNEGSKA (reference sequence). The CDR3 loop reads CSANTGNSPLHF. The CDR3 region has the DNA TGCAGTGCTAATACAGGGAATTCACCCCTCCACTTT.

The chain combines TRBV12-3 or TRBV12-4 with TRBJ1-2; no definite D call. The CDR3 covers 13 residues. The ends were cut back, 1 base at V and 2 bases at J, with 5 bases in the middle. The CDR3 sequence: CASSLDGNYGYTF. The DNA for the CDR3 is TGTGCCAGCAGTTTAGACGGAAACTATGGCTACACCTTC.

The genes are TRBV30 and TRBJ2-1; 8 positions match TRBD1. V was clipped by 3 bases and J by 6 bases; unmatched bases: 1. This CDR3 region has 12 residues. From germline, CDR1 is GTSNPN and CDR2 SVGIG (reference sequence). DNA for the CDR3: TGTGCCTGGAGAGGACAGGGCAATGAGCAGTTCTTC. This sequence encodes CAWRGQGNEQFF.

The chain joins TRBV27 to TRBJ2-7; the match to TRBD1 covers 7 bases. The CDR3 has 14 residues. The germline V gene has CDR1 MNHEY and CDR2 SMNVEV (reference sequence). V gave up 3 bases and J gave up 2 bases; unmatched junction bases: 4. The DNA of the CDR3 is TGTGCCAGCAGTTTGACAGGGTTAACCTACGAGCAGTACTTC. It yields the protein CASSLTGLTYEQYF.

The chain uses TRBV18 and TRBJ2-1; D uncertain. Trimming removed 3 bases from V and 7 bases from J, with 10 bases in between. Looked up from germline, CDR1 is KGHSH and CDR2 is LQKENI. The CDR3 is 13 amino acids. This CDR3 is CASSPGRMNEQFF. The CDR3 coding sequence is TGTGCCAGCTCACCGGGCAGAATGAATGAGCAGTTCTTC.

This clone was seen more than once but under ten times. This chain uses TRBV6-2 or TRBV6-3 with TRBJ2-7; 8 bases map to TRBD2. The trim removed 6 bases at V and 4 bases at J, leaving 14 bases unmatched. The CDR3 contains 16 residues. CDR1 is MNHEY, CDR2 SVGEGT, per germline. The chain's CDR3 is CASRPPERELRYEQYF. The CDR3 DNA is TGTGCCAGCAGACCCCCCGAGCGGGAGTTACGGTACGAGCAGTACTTC.

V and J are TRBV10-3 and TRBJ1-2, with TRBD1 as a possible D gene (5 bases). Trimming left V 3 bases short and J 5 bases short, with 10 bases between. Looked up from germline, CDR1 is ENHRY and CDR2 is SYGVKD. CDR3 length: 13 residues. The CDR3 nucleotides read TGTGCCATCAGTGAATCGGGACTTTATGGCTACACCTTC. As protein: CAISESGLYGYTF.

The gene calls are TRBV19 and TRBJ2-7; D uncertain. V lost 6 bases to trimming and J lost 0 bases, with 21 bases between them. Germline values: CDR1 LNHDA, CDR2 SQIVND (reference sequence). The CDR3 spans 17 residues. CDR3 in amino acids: CASSREISMTLSYEQYF. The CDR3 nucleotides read TGTGCCAGTAGCCGAGAAATTTCAATGACACTCTCCTACGAGCAGTACTTC.

This chain's CDR3 is CAWTGGSEQYF. The CDR3 nucleotides are TGTGCCTGGACAGGGGGAAGCGAGCAGTACTTC. The chain has TRBV30 and TRBJ2-7; 7 positions match TRBD1. The CDR3 totals 11 residues. J was trimmed by 6 bases and V by 4 bases; bases with no gene match: 3. Germline V gene sequence: CDR1 GTSNPN, CDR2 SVGIG (reference sequence).

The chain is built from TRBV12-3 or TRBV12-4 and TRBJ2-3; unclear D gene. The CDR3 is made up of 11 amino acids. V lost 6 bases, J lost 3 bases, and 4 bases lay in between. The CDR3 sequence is CASRFTDTQYF. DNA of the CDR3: TGTGCCAGCAGGTTTACAGATACGCAGTATTTT.

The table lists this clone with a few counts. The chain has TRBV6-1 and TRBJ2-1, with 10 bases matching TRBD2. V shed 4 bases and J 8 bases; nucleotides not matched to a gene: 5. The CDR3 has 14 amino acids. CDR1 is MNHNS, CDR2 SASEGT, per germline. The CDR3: CASSVSSGSDEQFF. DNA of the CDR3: TGTGCCAGCAGTGTCTCTAGCGGGAGCGATGAGCAGTTCTTC.

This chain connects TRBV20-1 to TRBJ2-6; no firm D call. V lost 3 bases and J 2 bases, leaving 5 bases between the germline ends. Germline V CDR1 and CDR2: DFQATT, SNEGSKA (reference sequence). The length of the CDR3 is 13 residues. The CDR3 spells CSAREPGANVLTF. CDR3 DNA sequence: TGCAGTGCTAGGGAGCCTGGGGCCAACGTCCTGACTTTC.

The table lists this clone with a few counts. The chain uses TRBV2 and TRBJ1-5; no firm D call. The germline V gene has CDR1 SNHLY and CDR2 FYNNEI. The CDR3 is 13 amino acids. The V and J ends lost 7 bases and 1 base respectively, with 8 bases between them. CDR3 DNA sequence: TGTGCCAGCAAAGGAGGGAGCAATCAGCCCCAGCATTTT. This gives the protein CASKGGSNQPQHF.

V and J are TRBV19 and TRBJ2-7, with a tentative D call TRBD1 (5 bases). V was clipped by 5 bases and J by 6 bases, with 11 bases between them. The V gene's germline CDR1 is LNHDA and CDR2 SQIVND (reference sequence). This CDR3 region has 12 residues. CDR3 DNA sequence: TGTGCCAGTAGTCCCAACCAGGGCGAGCAGTACTTC. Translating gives CASSPNQGEQYF.

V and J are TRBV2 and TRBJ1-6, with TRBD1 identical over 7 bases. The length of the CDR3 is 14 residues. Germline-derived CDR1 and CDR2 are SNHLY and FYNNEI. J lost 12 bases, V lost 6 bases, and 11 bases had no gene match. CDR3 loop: CASRTTQDREPLHF. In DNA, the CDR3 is TGTGCCAGCAGGACCACTCAAGACAGGGAACCCCTCCACTTT.

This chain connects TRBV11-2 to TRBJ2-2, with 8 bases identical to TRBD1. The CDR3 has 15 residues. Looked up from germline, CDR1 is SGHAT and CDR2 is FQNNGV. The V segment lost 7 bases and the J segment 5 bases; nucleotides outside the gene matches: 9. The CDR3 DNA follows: TGTGCCAGCAACTGGGGGACAGGACTAACCGGGGAGCTGTTTTTT. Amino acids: CASNWGTGLTGELFF.

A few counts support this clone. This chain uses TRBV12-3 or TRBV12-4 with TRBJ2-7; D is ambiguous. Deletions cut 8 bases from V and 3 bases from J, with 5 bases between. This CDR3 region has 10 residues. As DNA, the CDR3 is TGTGCCAGCGGGTACTACGAGCAGTACTTC. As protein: CASGYYEQYF.

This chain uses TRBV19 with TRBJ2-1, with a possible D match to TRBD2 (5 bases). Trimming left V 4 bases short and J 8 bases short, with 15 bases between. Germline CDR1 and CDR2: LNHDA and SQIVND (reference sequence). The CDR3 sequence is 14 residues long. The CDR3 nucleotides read TGTGCCAGTAGTACACTCGGGAAGGTTGATGAGCAGTTCTTC. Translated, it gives CASSTLGKVDEQFF.

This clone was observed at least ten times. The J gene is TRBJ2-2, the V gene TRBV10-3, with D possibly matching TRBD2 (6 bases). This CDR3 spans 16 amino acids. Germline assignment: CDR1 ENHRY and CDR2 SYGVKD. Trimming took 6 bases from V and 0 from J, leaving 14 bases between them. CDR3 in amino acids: CAISPLSGSNTGELFF. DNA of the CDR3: TGTGCCATCAGCCCTCTTAGCGGATCGAACACCGGGGAGCTGTTTTTT.

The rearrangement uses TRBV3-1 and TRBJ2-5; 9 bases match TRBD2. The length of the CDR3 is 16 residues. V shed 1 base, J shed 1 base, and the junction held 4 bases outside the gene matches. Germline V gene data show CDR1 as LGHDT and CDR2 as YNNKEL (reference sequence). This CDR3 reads CASSQASGRLQETQYF. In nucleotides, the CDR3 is TGTGCCAGCAGCCAAGCAAGCGGGAGGCTCCAAGAGACCCAGTACTTC.